A selection of T cell receptor beta chains follows, all from one sample in a study of shared clonotypes between healthy human individuals. The repertoire was sequenced with immunoSEQ multiplex PCR; TCRdb's copy has only in-frame clones and lacks some. The data hold millions of clones, with roughly 93% observed a single time. The sequenced sample consisted of naive CD4+ T cells from PBMCs. The receptors were gathered from a young man in good health. Some clones in this sample may be carry-over from other donors' samples. The CDR3 runs from the conserved cysteine through the conserved F or W. Fields, in order: J gene, D gene, V gene, clone size, CDR3 DNA, CDR3 protein. The D gene is left open where the match is weak. Expanded clones get a size class; other rows say once, few or many, or leave the size out.

TRBJ2-5 | NA | TRBV21-1 | NA | TGTGCCAGCAGCCGCATCTCCCCCATCCGGGGCAACCCATTAATTACCGAAGAGACCCAGTACTTC | CASSRISPIRGNPLITEETQYF
TRBJ2-1 | TRBD2 | TRBV4-1 | NA | TGCGCCAGCAGCCAATTGGCCAGCGGGAGATTTGAGCAGTTCTTC | CASSQLASGRFEQFF
TRBJ2-3 | TRBD2 | TRBV6-9 | NA | TGTGCCAACCCGATCGGGGCTAGCGGGGGCGCGAGCACAGATACGCAGTATTTT | CANPIGASGGASTDTQYF
TRBJ2-5 | NA | TRBV18 | NA | TGTGCCAGCTCACCAGGGCATATCCAAGAGACCCAGTACTTC | CASSPGHIQETQYF
TRBJ2-5 | TRBD2 | TRBV7-2 | once | TGTGCCAGCAGCCTTAGCGGGGGGAGTGGTGAGACCCAGTACTTC | CASSLSGGSGETQYF
TRBJ1-2 | TRBD1 | TRBV4-1 | few | TGCGCCAGCAGGCAGCCGGGACAGCTTTATGGCTACACCTTC | CASRQPGQLYGYTF
TRBJ2-7 | NA | TRBV6-6 | NA | TGTGCCAGCAGTTACCCCGGGATCCCCTACGAGCAGTACTTC | CASSYPGIPYEQYF
TRBJ2-3 | TRBD2 | TRBV5-4 | NA | TGTGCCAGCAGCAAGACTAGCGGGGGCACAGATACGCAGTATTTT | CASSKTSGGTDTQYF
TRBJ2-7 | TRBD2 | TRBV6-5 | NA | TGTGCCAGTTCTCTAGCGGGAGCCACCTACGAGCAGTACTTC | CASSLAGATYEQYF
TRBJ2-7 | NA | TRBV11-2 | NA | TGTGCCAGCAGCCCCACGGGGCCGATCTCCTACGAGCAGTACTTC | CASSPTGPISYEQYF
TRBJ2-5 | NA | TRBV19 | NA | TGTGCCAGTAGTATTGCAGGGACCCAAGAGACCCAGTACTTC | CASSIAGTQETQYF
TRBJ2-3 | TRBD1 | TRBV28 | NA | TGTGCCAGCAGTTCAGGACAGGGGACAGATACGCAGTATTTT | CASSSGQGTDTQYF
TRBJ2-2 | NA | TRBV7-2 | NA | TGTGCCAGCAGCTCGGGACAAGGGAACACCGGGGAGCTGTTTTTT | CASSSGQGNTGELFF
TRBJ1-3 | TRBD1 | TRBV4-1 | NA | TGCGCCAGCAGCCAAACCGTCGCTCCGGGACAGGGTATCTCTGGAAACACCATATATTTT | CASSQTVAPGQGISGNTIYF
TRBJ2-3 | TRBD1 | TRBV18 | NA | TGTGCCAGCTCACTGGGACAGCTCCGCACAGATACGCAGTATTTT | CASSLGQLRTDTQYF
TRBJ1-3 | NA | TRBV10-3 | NA | TGCCCGACGGGGGTCGGAAACACCATATATTTT | CPTGVGNTIYF
TRBJ2-1 | NA | TRBV11-2 | NA | TGTGCCAGCAGCTTAATCTGGGGCTCCTACAATGAGCAGTTCTTC | CASSLIWGSYNEQFF
TRBJ2-7 | NA | TRBV2 | NA | TGTGCCAGCGCCGGGACGGCTACCTACGAGCAGTACTTC | CASAGTATYEQYF
TRBJ2-3 | NA | TRBV28 | NA | TGTGCCAGCAGGGCGAGCACAGATACGCAGTATTTT | CASRASTDTQYF
TRBJ2-7 | TRBD2 | TRBV5-1 | once | TGCGCCAGCAGCTTGGCACCCAGCGGGAGTTTCGGCTACGAGCAGTACTTC | CASSLAPSGSFGYEQYF
TRBJ1-5 | NA | TRBV5-6 | NA | TGTGCCAGCAGCTTACCCGGTTCCGGACAGCCCCAGCATTTT | CASSLPGSGQPQHF
TRBJ2-3 | NA | TRBV28 | once | TGTGCCAGCATCTCCCCGGGGGCAGGAAGGAATTCGGATACGCAGTATTTT | CASISPGAGRNSDTQYF
TRBJ2-7 | TRBD1 | TRBV6-1 | NA | TGTGCCAGCAGTTGGGACAGGGGGCCCTTTGAGCAGTACTTC | CASSWDRGPFEQYF
TRBJ2-7 | NA | TRBV28 | NA | TGTGCCAGCGCCACCAGGTCCTACGAGCAGTACTTC | CASATRSYEQYF
TRBJ1-1 | NA | TRBV5-1 | NA | TGCGCCAGCAGCCCCCAGCAGAACACTGAAGCTTTCTTT | CASSPQQNTEAFF
TRBJ2-1 | NA | TRBV19 | NA | TGTGCCAGTAGTATAGCCTCATTCCGGGGCTACAATGAGCAGTTCTTC | CASSIASFRGYNEQFF
TRBJ2-7 | TRBD2 | TRBV19 | NA | TGTGCCAGTACCATGGGGGGGGGTACCTACGAGCAGTACTTC | CASTMGGGTYEQYF
TRBJ2-1 | TRBD2 | TRBV4-3 | NA | TGCGCCAGCAGCCGGCAGGTGCAGGGAGGGAATGAGCAGTTCTTC | CASSRQVQGGNEQFF
TRBJ2-7 | TRBD2 | TRBV18 | NA | TGTGCCAGCTCACCCACGAGCGGGACTTTAAACTACGAGCAGTACTTC | CASSPTSGTLNYEQYF
TRBJ2-3 | NA | TRBV29-1 | NA | TGCAGCGTCCACGGACAGTACACAGATACGCAGTATTTT | CSVHGQYTDTQYF
TRBJ1-1 | NA | TRBV4-3 | few | TGCGCCAGCAGCCAAGTACCGGGAACTGAAGCTTTCTTT | CASSQVPGTEAFF
TRBJ1-2 | TRBD1 | TRBV14 | NA | TGTGCCAGCAGCCAAGAGTTCCCCGGACAGGACTATGGCTACACCTTC | CASSQEFPGQDYGYTF
TRBJ1-2 | NA | TRBV2 | NA | TGTGCCAGCAGTGAATCGGGGGGCGCGTTCTATGGCTACACCTTC | CASSESGGAFYGYTF
TRBJ2-7 | TRBD1 | TRBV5-1 | NA | TGCGCCAGCAGCTTGGAGGGGACGAACAGGGGTAACTACGAGCAGTACTTC | CASSLEGTNRGNYEQYF
TRBJ2-5 | NA | TRBV6-6 | NA | TGTGCCAGTGGTTACGTGCCCGGCGAGACCCAGTACTTC | CASGYVPGETQYF
TRBJ2-7 | TRBD2 | TRBV28 | NA | TGTGCCAGCAGTCAGTGGTCCGGGACTAGCGGGACCCGGCAGTACTTC | CASSQWSGTSGTRQYF
TRBJ1-3 | NA | TRBV7-7 | NA | TGTGCCAGCAGCTTCGACAGGCCCTCTGGAAACACCATATATTTT | CASSFDRPSGNTIYF
TRBJ1-2 | NA | TRBV6-5 | NA | TGTGCCAGCAGCGCCCCGGGGGGCGGCGGCTACACCTTC | CASSAPGGGGYTF
TRBJ2-5 | NA | TRBV4-1 | once | TGCGCCAGCAGCCAAGGGCCGCGGAAAGAGACCCAGTACTTC | CASSQGPRKETQYF
TRBJ2-7 | NA | TRBV7-8 | NA | TGTGCCGTCAAGCGCTCGAGGGGAAACGAGCAGTACTTC | CAVKRSRGNEQYF
TRBJ1-5 | NA | TRBV12-2 | NA | TGTGCAAGTCGCTTAGCTCTGGACGGAGATAGCAATCAGCCCCAGCATTTT | CASRLALDGDSNQPQHF
TRBJ2-3 | NA | TRBV11-3 | NA | TGTGCCAGCAGCGCCGGGACCCCGGGAACGCAGTATTTT | CASSAGTPGTQYF
TRBJ1-5 | NA | TRBV2 | once | TGTGCCAGCAGTAAGGGTCGGCAGGGGCCCGATCAGCCCCAGCATTTT | CASSKGRQGPDQPQHF
TRBJ1-4 | NA | TRBV5-4 | NA | TGTGCCAGCAGCTTGGAAGCAGGGTCCCCAACTAATGAAAAACTGTTTTTT | CASSLEAGSPTNEKLFF
TRBJ1-4 | NA | TRBV15 | NA | TGTGCCACCCTAAGGGGCCGGGGCGCAACTAGGGAAAAACTGTTTTTT | CATLRGRGATREKLFF
TRBJ2-1 | NA | TRBV6-5 | NA | TGTGCCGCCGCCGGATCGGGTTACAATGAGCAGTTCTTC | CAAAGSGYNEQFF
TRBJ2-7 | TRBD1 | TRBV7-2 | NA | TGTGCCAGCAGCTCCAACAGGGGTGGGGTAGGCGAGCAGTACTTC | CASSSNRGGVGEQYF
TRBJ2-7 | NA | TRBV28 | NA | TGTGCCAGCTCGAGTACTGGCGAGCAGTACTTC | CASSSTGEQYF
TRBJ2-1 | TRBD2 | TRBV7-3 | NA | TGTGCCAGCAGCCCCCGACTAGCGGGAGGTGTCAATGAGCAGTTCTTC | CASSPRLAGGVNEQFF
TRBJ2-1 | TRBD2 | TRBV18 | NA | TGTGCCAGCTCACCAGGGGGAGGGGATGGCGAGCAGTTCTTC | CASSPGGGDGEQFF
TRBJ2-2 | NA | TRBV27 | NA | TGTGCCAGCAGTTTTCATAGGACTGGTAACACCGGGGAGCTGTTTTTT | CASSFHRTGNTGELFF
TRBJ1-4 | NA | TRBV18 | NA | TGTGCCAGCTCACCACTAGCAGGGTCCCCAACTAATGAAAAACTGTTTTTT | CASSPLAGSPTNEKLFF